The source of this T cell receptor (beta chain) is a study of cytomegalovirus exposure and HLA in healthy donors (TCRdb year 2017). Regarding the research as a whole: According to an earlier analysis of a few hundred of the donors, 150 million to 200 million T cells yielded roughly 100 million unique TCR beta sequences and about 300 Gb of sequence data. Every repertoire in the discovery cohort had been generated on one and the same sequencing platform. In a later analysis, previously published TCR beta repertoires from more than 500 donors were re-analyzed and high-resolution HLA genotyping was added so that TCR occurrence patterns could be studied. Roughly five DR-DQ haplotypes were handled as single units for association and clustering, since linkage in the cohort was strong. Among the roughly 400 genotyped donors, 81% belonged to the genetic ancestry cluster associated with self-reported Caucasian donors. Typing coverage differed by locus: A, B, C, DRB1 and DQB1 were typed in about 620-640 donors, DQA1 in 522, DPA1 in over 600, and DPB1 in 450 to 490. Using immunosequencing, the study profiled T cell repertoires from fewer than 700 subjects and related those repertoires to cytomegalovirus serostatus. An earlier analysis of approximately 630 of the donors applied high-throughput TCR beta sequencing to assess whether each TCR beta V gene segment acted as functional or pseudogenic. On average, around 240,000 unique TCR beta nucleotide sequences were sequenced per donor among a few hundred genotyped donors of the cohort, with roughly 19% of those sequences being non-productive. In the later analysis, no new phenotypic data were used to find candidate immune exposures; instead, reliance was placed on TCR beta sequences and their occurrence across donors. The aim of the study was to test whether cataloging public T cell receptors could identify signatures of past pathogen exposure. Donor age, sex, ethnicity and CMV serostatus were compiled alongside the repertoire data. HLA typing included class I and class II loci at four-digit resolution. Approximately 310 gigabases of sequencing data and 78 million or so unique TCR sequences were included in an early release covering 550 to 650 HLA-typed donors. A later genetic analysis used genome-wide SNP genotypes for 398 of the 666 donors, treating that subset as a discovery cohort. Besides the first cohort of 666 subjects, a separate validation cohort made up of 120 different subjects was used. To predict cytomegalovirus infection status, the study combined high-throughput TCR immunosequencing, statistical association of individual TCRs with disease status, and machine learning.

The cohort comprised some 730 healthy bone marrow donors. At the time of sampling, every cohort member was nominally healthy, though immune exposures that went unrecorded were likely present. The donor was CMV seronegative and belonged to the group of under 400 seronegative cohort members. A peripheral blood sample was collected from each donor, and TCR beta sequencing was performed on peripheral blood mononuclear cells. The Qiagen DNeasy Blood Extraction Kit was used to extract genomic DNA from the blood cell samples. Taken from the germline V gene, the CDR1 and CDR2 loops are KGHSH and LQKENI. Trimmed from V: 3 bases; trimmed from J: 7 bases; junction bases lacking a gene match: 8. The CDR3 runs 15 residues from the cysteine to the phenylalanine. Just CDR3 DNA is preserved here, 45 bases in frame from base 1. Only a few counts were recorded for this clone. Its antigen is still unknown. The input lacks base qualities; no much larger clone sits a single base away.

The library was generated by the immunoSEQ multiplex PCR assay. The multiplex PCR relied on a mix of 60 forward primers for TCR Vbeta segments and 13 reverse primers for TCR Jbeta segments. The CDR3 region of rearranged TCR beta genes was amplified from genomic DNA by a multiplex PCR assay. The Illumina HiSeq System was used to sequence the amplified TCR beta libraries as 87-base-pair reads. For the original study's pipeline: In a later analysis, approximately 74 million unique TCR beta chains were counted across the roughly 610 repertoires, and roughly 11 million of these chains were shared by at least two donors. Raw reads were error-corrected and collapsed into unique sequences with a nearest-neighbor algorithm that merged closely related sequences to remove PCR and sequencing errors. Alignment of CDR3 sequences to IMGT reference sequences was used to assign V, D and J gene segments. For a sequence to be retained, at least a six-nucleotide match to both a V gene segment and a J gene segment was required. Rearrangements were called productive when the CDR3 lacked stop codons and stayed in frame with V and J; all others were non-productive. CDR3 was defined by IMGT convention, running from the second conserved V-encoded cysteine to the conserved J-encoded phenylalanine. The earlier analysis of some 540 of the donors excluded any sequence lacking an unambiguous match to a single V gene segment. An earlier analysis of several hundred of the donors classified V segments as functional when productive rearrangements were above 56.7% and as segregating when the standard deviation between donors was above 5%. A statistical classification framework was developed to diagnose cytomegalovirus status using the catalog of TCR beta chain sequences. In a later analysis, V and J genes were assigned by comparing TCR nucleotide sequences against IMGT/GENE-DB human TR gene sequences. In a later analysis, CDR3 sequences and most-parsimonious VDJ recombination scenarios were assigned using the TCRdist pipeline. A later analysis defined each TCR beta chain by its CDR3 amino acid sequence plus V-gene family, and excluded reads lacking a unique V-gene family. In a later analysis, a few hundred highly shared, low-generation-probability nucleotide sequences were removed to address suspected cross-contamination and a sequencing artifact. A later analysis calculated a clonal expansion index for each public chain from normalized within-repertoire ranks of inferred template counts. In a later analysis, generation probabilities were computed with a VDJ recombination model fitted to out-of-frame rearrangements, and the resulting probabilities were checked against IGoR. A later analysis scored TCR-TCR, TCR-HLA and TCR-CMV co-occurrence with hypergeometric tests, applying a repertoire-size bias correction to TCR pairs. False discovery rates were estimated in a later analysis by permuting HLA or CMV assignments 20 times. A later analysis grouped co-occurring TCRs with DBSCAN, adding TCRdist sequence similarity when clustering within HLA-allele-positive subsets. Repertoires with fewer than 30,000 or more than 120,000 public chains, plus five repertoires with anomalous nucleotide sharing, were excluded from co-occurrence clustering. TCRdb took this table from immuneACCESS and kept in-frame rearrangements with V and J called. Such tables lack part of the clones; where checked against another copy, unresolved V genes explain under half of the gap, and the rest is unexplained. V, J and clone size derive from that table, while D and trimming were established from the DNA sequence. The sample includes some 140,000 clones, with 60% to 75% observed a single time. The ten largest clonotypes hold approximately 2.8% of the sample.

Here is what the overall study found, with its caveats: According to a later analysis, most CMV-associated TCR beta chains appeared to be HLA-restricted, and the HLA associations seemed to be driven largely by CMV exposure. Assigning TCR associations to individual alleles was difficult when HLA alleles, especially DR and DQ, strongly co-occurred. The only immune exposure information available for the cohort was CMV serostatus. A further reported finding was that TCR beta sequences accurately predicted the HLA-A and HLA-B alleles for most subjects in the first cohort. In vitro tests confirmed that three of the cytomegalovirus-associated TCR beta chains recognize cytomegalovirus antigens. Only TCR beta chains were sequenced in this cohort, and the absence of alpha or paired-chain data limited detectable features. While some public TCRs were present in many individuals, most TCR sequences turned up only very rarely across donors. Some IMGT-functional V segments, including TRBV6-2 and TRBV6-3, could not be distinguished by the 87-base-pair reads and were therefore excluded. Because counts were too low, roughly 16 rarely observed V segments, including chromosome 9 orphons, were left out of the earlier analysis of a few hundred of the donors. An earlier analysis of approximately 500 of the donors showed that most TCR beta V segments appeared in productive rearrangements either about 90% or about 30% of the time, which broadly matched IMGT annotations. Roughly uniform sequencing depth across donors was assumed in presence/absence analyses, although this assumption may not hold. A later analysis associated some 17,000 TCR beta sequences with specific HLA alleles at a false discovery rate of 0.05. A later genetic analysis associated a missense DCLRE1C variant with V-gene and J-gene trimming of TCR beta chains, and an independent cohort replicated the association. Correlated functional status among segregating V segments might reflect linkage disequilibrium, but an unknown experimental factor could not be ruled out. In the study, some 160 TCR beta chains were listed as associated with cytomegalovirus. A cluster of highly shared sequence variants was judged likely to be a technical artifact of the sequencing pipeline. Because HLA typing was unavailable for some donors at each locus, only the typed subset was used in association tests. The authors suggested that the approach could potentially be extended to other disease states and immunological phenotypes. Compared with equally common non-associated chains, HLA-associated TCR beta chains in a later analysis were more clonally expanded and had lower generation probabilities. A later genetic analysis reported fewer N-insertions in productive TCRs among donors in an Asian-associated ancestry cluster than the roughly 700-donor mean. In both the original and validation cohorts, the classifier was reported to diagnose cytomegalovirus status with high specificity and sensitivity. In a later analysis, several top co-occurrence clusters were reported to appear linked to parvovirus B19, influenza, CMV and Epstein-Barr virus. A later analysis found that TCR association rates varied across HLA loci, with DRB1 alleles showing the most associated TCRs and HLA-C alleles the fewest.

The sequence was collected from a man younger than 30 in good health and CMV-seronegative. The sequencing input was PBMCs. This sequence uses TRBV18 and TRBJ1-4; TRBD1 agrees with 7 junctional bases. Read as DNA, the sequence is TGTGCCAGCTCACCCCGGGACAGTTCAGGTGAAAAACTGTTTTTT. This codes for CASSPRDSSGEKLFF. This CDR3, with the reference TRBV18 and TRBJ1-4 proteins standing in past its ends, gives the full variable domain NAGVMQNPRHLVRRRGQEARLRCSPMKGHSHVYWYRQLPEEGLKFMVYLQKENIIDESGMPKERFSAEFPKEGPSILRIQQVVRGDSAAYFCASSPRDSSGEKLFFGSGTQLSVL.